The present entry profiles one T cell receptor (beta chain) with its context. This record comes from a study of blood T cell repertoires in COVID-19. Study details: Spain, Italy and the United States supplied samples that represented acute and convalescent COVID-19. Sources were T cells, B-cell-depleted T cells, or PBMCs; the material itself was cDNA or gDNA.

The V gene's germline CDR1 is SGHRS and CDR2 YFSETQ. The CDR3 consists of 14 residues. V lost 3 bases, J lost 0 bases, and 6 bases lay in between. As originally analysed: Quantification of nucleated cells was approximated via reference gene primer amplification. Repertoires were generated with immunoSEQ multiplex PCR, while TCRdb's copy carries only in-frame clones and drops some. V and J calls and clone size are those listed in that table; D and trimming were worked out from the DNA. The data contain about 300,000 clones, around 88% of them singletons. The origin of this receptor is a woman in her 30s who had recovered from COVID-19. The sample comprised peripheral blood. This chain connects TRBV5-1 to TRBJ2-2; D might be TRBD2 (5 bases). CDR3 protein: CASSSGTNTGELFF. The CDR3 nucleotides read TGCGCCAGCAGCTCGGGGACGAACACCGGGGAGCTGTTTTTT.